The present entry profiles one TCR beta chain with its context. Antigen unknown. Assay used: immunoSEQ multiplex PCR; TCRdb lists only in-frame clones, some missing. The sample holds some 110,000 clones, almost 90% seen once. Deletions cut 5 bases from V and 11 bases from J, with 10 bases between. Germline V gene lookup returns CDR1 KGHSH and CDR2 LQKENI. CDR3 length equals 12 residues. The data are from a study of T cell responses to AZD1222 COVID-19 vaccine. Study summary: Second-dose recipients at about 4 or about 12 weeks were treated as one pooled group. Findings and caveats of the study: Donors were largely white British and mainly female; clonal diversity was possibly underestimated. Unmutated regions of variants are reportedly targeted by nearly half of spike-specific TCRs.

This chain links TRBV18 with TRBJ1-6; D uncertain. This receptor was taken from an adult in good health. The source material was peripheral blood, sampled on day 0 of AZD1222 vaccination. The CDR3 region is CASSERLTPLHF. The CDR3 coding sequence is TGTGCCAGCTCAGAGCGCCTAACACCCCTCCACTTT.